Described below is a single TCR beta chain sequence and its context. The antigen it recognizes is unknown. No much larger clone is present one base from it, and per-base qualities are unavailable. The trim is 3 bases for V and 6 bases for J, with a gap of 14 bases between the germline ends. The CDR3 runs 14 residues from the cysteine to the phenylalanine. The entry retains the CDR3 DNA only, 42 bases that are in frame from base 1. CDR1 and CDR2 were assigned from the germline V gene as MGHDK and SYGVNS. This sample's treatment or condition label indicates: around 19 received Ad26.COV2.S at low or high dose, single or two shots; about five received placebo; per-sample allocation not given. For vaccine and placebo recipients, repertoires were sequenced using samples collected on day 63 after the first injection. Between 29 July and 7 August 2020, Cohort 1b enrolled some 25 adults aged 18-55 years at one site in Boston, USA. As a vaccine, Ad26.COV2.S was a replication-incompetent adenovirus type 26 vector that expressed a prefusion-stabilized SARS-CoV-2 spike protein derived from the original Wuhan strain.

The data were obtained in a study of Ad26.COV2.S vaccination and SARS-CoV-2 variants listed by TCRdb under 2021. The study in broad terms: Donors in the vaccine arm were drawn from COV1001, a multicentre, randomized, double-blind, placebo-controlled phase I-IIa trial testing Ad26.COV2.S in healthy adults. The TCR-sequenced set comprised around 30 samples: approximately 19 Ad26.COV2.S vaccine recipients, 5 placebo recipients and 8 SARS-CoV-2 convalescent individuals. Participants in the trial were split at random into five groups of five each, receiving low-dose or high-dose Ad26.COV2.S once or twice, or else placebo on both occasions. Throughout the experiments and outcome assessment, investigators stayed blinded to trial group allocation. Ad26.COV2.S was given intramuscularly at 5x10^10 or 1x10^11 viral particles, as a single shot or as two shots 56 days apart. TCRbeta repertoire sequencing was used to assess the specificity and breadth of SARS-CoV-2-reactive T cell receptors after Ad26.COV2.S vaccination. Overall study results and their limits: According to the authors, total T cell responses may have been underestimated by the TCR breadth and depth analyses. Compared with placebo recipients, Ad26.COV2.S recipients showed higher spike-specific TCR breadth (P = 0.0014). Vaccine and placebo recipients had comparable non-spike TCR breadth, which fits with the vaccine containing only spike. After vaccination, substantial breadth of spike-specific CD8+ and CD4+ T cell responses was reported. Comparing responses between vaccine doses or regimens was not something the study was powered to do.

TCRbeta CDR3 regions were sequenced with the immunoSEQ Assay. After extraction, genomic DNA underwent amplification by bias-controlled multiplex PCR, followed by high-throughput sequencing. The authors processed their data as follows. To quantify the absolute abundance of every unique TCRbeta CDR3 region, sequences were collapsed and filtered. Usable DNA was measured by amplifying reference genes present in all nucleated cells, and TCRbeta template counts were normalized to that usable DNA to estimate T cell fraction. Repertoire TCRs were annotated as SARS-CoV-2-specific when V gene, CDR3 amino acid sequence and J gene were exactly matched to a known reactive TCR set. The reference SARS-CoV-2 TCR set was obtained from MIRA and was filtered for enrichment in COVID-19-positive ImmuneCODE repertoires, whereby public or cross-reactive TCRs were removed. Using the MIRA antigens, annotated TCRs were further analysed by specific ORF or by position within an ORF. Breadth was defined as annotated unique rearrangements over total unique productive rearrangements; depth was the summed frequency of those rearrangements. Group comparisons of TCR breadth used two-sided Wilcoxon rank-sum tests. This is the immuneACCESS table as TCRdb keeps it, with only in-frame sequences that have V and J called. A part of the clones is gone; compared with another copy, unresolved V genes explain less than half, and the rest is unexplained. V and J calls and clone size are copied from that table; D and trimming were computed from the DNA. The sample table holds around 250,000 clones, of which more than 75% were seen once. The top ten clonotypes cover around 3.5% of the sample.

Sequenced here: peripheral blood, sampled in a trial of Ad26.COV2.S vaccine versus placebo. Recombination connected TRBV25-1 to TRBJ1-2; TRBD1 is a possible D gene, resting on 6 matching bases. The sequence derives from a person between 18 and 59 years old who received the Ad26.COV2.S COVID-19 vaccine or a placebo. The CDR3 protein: CASSDFTGFHGYTF. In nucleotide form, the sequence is TGTGCCAGCAGTGACTTCACAGGGTTCCATGGCTACACCTTC.